This is a list of T cell receptor beta chains from one sample in a study of radiation and T cells in renal cell carcinoma. The repertoire was sequenced with immunoSEQ multiplex PCR; TCRdb's copy has only in-frame clones and lacks some. This table holds 120,000 to 150,000 clones, 75% to 90% found once. Sequences were derived from blood, sampled from a patient whose treatment included radiotherapy and nephrectomy. Receptors originate from a woman in her fifties or sixties with renal cell carcinoma. Both conserved end residues are part of each CDR3. D genes are given only for firm matches. Only part of the rows carry a size: once, few, many, or a class if the clone is expanded.

few,TRBV2,-,TRBJ1-4,TGTGCCGTAGATGGGTTTAATGAAAAACTGTTTTTT,CAVDGFNEKLFF
once,TRBV6-5,-,TRBJ2-1,TGTGCCAGCAGTTATCCGCCGCGGGAAAGGCAGTTCTTC,CASSYPPRERQFF
-,TRBV6-5,TRBD1,TRBJ2-7,TGTGCCAGCAGTTTGAGACAGGGTGAGAACGAGCAGTACTTC,CASSLRQGENEQYF
-,TRBV6-5,TRBD1,TRBJ2-5,TGTGCCAGCAGTCCTACGACAGGGGTGGAGACCCAGTACTTC,CASSPTTGVETQYF
-,TRBV14,-,TRBJ2-7,TGTGCCAGCAGCCAAGATTGGAGCGGAACCTACGAGCAGTACTTC,CASSQDWSGTYEQYF
medium-sized,TRBV27,-,TRBJ2-2,TGTGCCAGCGGGTTCGGGTGGAACACCGGGGAGCTGTTTTTT,CASGFGWNTGELFF
-,TRBV7-2,TRBD2,TRBJ2-3,TGTGCCAGCAGCTTAGCACCTGCGGGAGGGCCAGATACGCAGTATTTT,CASSLAPAGGPDTQYF
-,TRBV7-2,-,TRBJ1-5,TGTGCCAGCAGCTTAGGAGCAGACCAGCCCCAGCATTTT,CASSLGADQPQHF
-,TRBV10-3,-,TRBJ2-2,TGTGCCTATAGCTCGGGGACCGGGGAGCTGTTTTTT,CAYSSGTGELFF
-,TRBV9,-,TRBJ2-7,TGTGCCAGCAGCGTAGTGGCCGGGCAGCCATTTTCCTACGAGCAGTACTTC,CASSVVAGQPFSYEQYF
-,TRBV9,-,TRBJ2-6,TGTGCCAGCAGCCCGCTGCAGGCGGCTGGGGCCAACGTCCTGACTTTC,CASSPLQAAGANVLTF
few,TRBV19,TRBD1,TRBJ1-1,TGTGCCAGTAGTCTTGACAGGGTGGACACTGAAGCTTTCTTT,CASSLDRVDTEAFF
-,TRBV7-9,-,TRBJ1-5,TGTGCCAGCAGCTTAGATCGCGGGGGAGCGGGGAATCAGCCCCAGCATTTT,CASSLDRGGAGNQPQHF
-,TRBV19,-,TRBJ2-5,TGTGCCAGTGGGGCCGGTAGGCGGAGCCAGGGGACCCAGTACTTC,CASGAGRRSQGTQYF
few,TRBV5-1,-,TRBJ2-7,TGCGCCAGCAGCTTGACAGGGAACTACGAGCAGTACTTC,CASSLTGNYEQYF
-,TRBV19,-,TRBJ2-1,TGTGCCAGTAGTATGGGGGTTGAGCAGTTCTTC,CASSMGVEQFF
few,TRBV6-5,-,TRBJ2-3,TGTGCCAGCAGTCCACGGACTCCCTCGGATACGCAGTATTTT,CASSPRTPSDTQYF
-,TRBV5-8,TRBD1,TRBJ2-7,TGTGCCAGCAGCAGGGGACAGGAGCCCGAGCAGTACTTC,CASSRGQEPEQYF
-,TRBV5-4,-,TRBJ1-2,TGTGCCAGCAGCTTGATCAGGGACTATGGCTACACCTTC,CASSLIRDYGYTF
-,TRBV6-1,-,TRBJ1-5,TGTGCCAGCAGTGAAGCCACGCGTCAGCCCCAGCATTTT,CASSEATRQPQHF
-,TRBV18,-,TRBJ2-2,TGTGCCAGCTCACCACCGGGGAAAGAAGGCGGGGAGCTGTTTTTT,CASSPPGKEGGELFF
-,TRBV30,TRBD1,TRBJ2-5,TGTGCCTGGAGGAGAAGGGACAGGGAGACCCAGTACTTC,CAWRRRDRETQYF
few,TRBV9,-,TRBJ2-5,TGTGCCAGCAGCGAGGTCCTCCAAGAGACCCAGTACTTC,CASSEVLQETQYF
-,TRBV5-4,-,TRBJ2-3,TGTGCCAGCAGCTCGATATACTTGGCTTTAATGAATACGCAGTATTTT,CASSSIYLALMNTQYF
-,TRBV7-9,-,TRBJ2-7,TGTGCCAGCAGCCCCCTTTGGGAGCAGTACTTC,CASSPLWEQYF
few,TRBV19,-,TRBJ1-3,TGTGCCAGTAGTTCACGGGACGGGACGGATTTTGGAAACACCATATATTTT,CASSSRDGTDFGNTIYF
-,TRBV5-4,-,TRBJ1-2,TGTGCCAGCAGCCCCTTAGGCGGTAGCTATGGCTACACCTTC,CASSPLGGSYGYTF
-,TRBV9,-,TRBJ1-5,TGTGCCAGCAGCGTATTGGGGCCCCAGCATTTT,CASSVLGPQHF
-,TRBV6-5,-,TRBJ2-7,TGTGCCAGCAGTCCCGCGGACGGCAACTACGAGCAGTACTTC,CASSPADGNYEQYF
few,TRBV27,TRBD2,TRBJ2-7,TGTGCCAGCAGTTTACGGGCGGGGGGTCACTACGAGCAGTACTTC,CASSLRAGGHYEQYF
-,TRBV7-6,TRBD1,TRBJ1-2,TGTGCCAGCAGCTATACCCCCGGGACAGATGGCTACACCTTC,CASSYTPGTDGYTF
few,TRBV30,-,TRBJ1-4,TGTGCCTGGAGCGCTACTGAAAAACTGTTTTTT,CAWSATEKLFF
few,TRBV9,TRBD1,TRBJ2-7,TGTGCCAGCAGCCCACAGGGGAGCTCCTACGAGCAGTACTTC,CASSPQGSSYEQYF
-,TRBV11-2,TRBD2,TRBJ2-1,TGTGCCAGCAGCTTAGCCCGCCCTAGCGGGGTCTACAATGAGCAGTTCTTC,CASSLARPSGVYNEQFF
few,TRBV30,-,TRBJ1-6,TGTGCCTGGAGTGTCAGTTATAATTCACCCCTCCACTTT,CAWSVSYNSPLHF
-,TRBV30,TRBD1,TRBJ2-2,TGTGCCCGACAGGGGGCTGCGAAAAAAGGGAACACCGGGGAGCTGTTTTTT,CARQGAAKKGNTGELFF
-,TRBV5-1,TRBD1,TRBJ1-5,TGCGCCAGCAGCGAGACAGGGGTCGGGCAGCCCCAGCATTTT,CASSETGVGQPQHF
-,TRBV6-6,TRBD2,TRBJ2-1,TGTGCCAGCAGCTTCGGGACTAGCGGTTATGAGCAGTTCTTC,CASSFGTSGYEQFF
-,TRBV6-6,-,TRBJ2-7,TGTGCCAGCAGTCCGACCCCGGTTGAGCAGTACTTC,CASSPTPVEQYF
-,TRBV4-2,-,TRBJ1-1,TGTGCCAGCAGCCAAGATCAGGGAACGGGCGAAGCTTTCTTT,CASSQDQGTGEAFF
once,TRBV2,-,TRBJ1-1,TGTGCCAGCAGTGAGAGGGGATTGAACACTGAAGCTTTCTTT,CASSERGLNTEAFF
-,TRBV18,TRBD1,TRBJ2-1,TGTGCCAGCTCACGAGGGGACAGGGGACAAGATGAGCAGTTCTTC,CASSRGDRGQDEQFF
-,TRBV25-1,-,TRBJ1-2,TGTGCCAGCAGTGGGGGGAACTATGGCTACACCTTC,CASSGGNYGYTF
-,TRBV7-9,TRBD1,TRBJ1-2,TGTGCCAGCAGCTCCGGGACAGGGGGTAACTATGGCTACACCTTC,CASSSGTGGNYGYTF
-,TRBV5-1,TRBD2,TRBJ2-5,TGCGCCAGCAGCCTCGAACCCTTGCTCGGGACTAGCGGGAGTGGGGAGACCCAGTACTTC,CASSLEPLLGTSGSGETQYF